Below, 2 T cell receptor beta chains from the same sample are listed, as sequenced in a study of cytomegalovirus exposure and HLA in healthy donors. PCR employed 60 Vbeta and 13 Jbeta primers. TCRdb keeps only in-frame clones here, not all; method: immunoSEQ multiplex PCR. Among about 200,000 clones, about 74% were seen once, and the ten largest hold roughly a sixth. Sequencing was carried out using PBMCs. The receptors were sampled from a man aged 35-49 years in good health and CMV-seronegative.

J is TRBJ2-1 and V is TRBV5-1; 7 nucleotides align to TRBD2. Germline CDR1 is SGHRS and CDR2 is YFSETQ. V shed 0 bases and J 8 bases; nucleotides not matched to a gene: 11. The CDR3 is 16 amino acids. The chain's CDR3 is CASSLGAGKPGDEQFF. CDR3 DNA: TGCGCCAGCAGCTTGGGAGCGGGGAAGCCCGGGGATGAGCAGTTCTTC.

This clone came up once. The chain employs TRBV4-2 and TRBJ1-1, with D unresolved. Germline-derived CDR1 and CDR2 are LGHNA and YNFKEQ. Trimming stripped 7 bases from V and 3 bases from J, with 12 bases between. The CDR3 sequence is 13 residues long. This chain's CDR3 is CASTQRADTEAFF. The CDR3 nucleotides are TGTGCCAGCACCCAGAGGGCGGACACTGAAGCTTTCTTT.